This T cell receptor (beta chain) was profiled in a study of monozygotic twins with inflammatory bowel disease. Overall study results and limits: Variability in patient repertoires may have come partly from differing immunosuppressive treatments. Among IBD patients, TCRbeta diversity (inverse Simpson) was lower than in healthy co-twins.

The CDR3 is 15 residues long. Germline loops: CDR1 LNHNV, CDR2 YYDKDF (reference sequence). Investigators extracted total RNA from whole blood and did not sort T cells. With about 15 and 9 cycles respectively, two nested PCRs were carried out on TCRalpha and TCRbeta cDNA. With the 5' RACE reads reprocessed, TCRdb shows one record per CDR3 protein and no DNA. The specimen's table records 190,000 or so distinct CDR3 sequences. Comments on this clonotype: The antigen is unknown.

The source is a human donor with ulcerative colitis or Crohn's disease, or a healthy co-twin of an affected twin (not recorded which). Specimen: blood. The chain couples TRBV15 to TRBJ1-2; TCRdb outputs TRBD1, but without DNA this stays unchecked. The CDR3 loop is CATSRKTTGGQGYTF.